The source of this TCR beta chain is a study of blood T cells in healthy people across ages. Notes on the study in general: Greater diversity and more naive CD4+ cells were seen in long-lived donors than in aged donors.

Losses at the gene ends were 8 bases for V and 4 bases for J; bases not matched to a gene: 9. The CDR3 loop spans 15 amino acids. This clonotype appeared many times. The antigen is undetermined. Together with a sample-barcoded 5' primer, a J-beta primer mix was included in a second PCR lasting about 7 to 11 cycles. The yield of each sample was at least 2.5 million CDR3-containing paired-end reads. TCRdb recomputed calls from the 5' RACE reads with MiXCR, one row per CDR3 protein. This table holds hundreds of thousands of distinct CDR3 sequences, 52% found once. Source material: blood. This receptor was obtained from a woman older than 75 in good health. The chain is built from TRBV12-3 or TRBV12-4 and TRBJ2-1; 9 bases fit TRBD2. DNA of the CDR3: TGTGCCAGCGAGGAAGGAGCGGGAGGTTACAATGAGCAGTTCTTC. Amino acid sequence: CASEEGAGGYNEQFF.